The 32 T cell receptor beta chains presented below share a single source sample, sequenced in a study of T-cell memory formation after mild COVID-19. In TCRdb, the 5' RACE reads were re-called with MiXCR into one record per CDR3 protein. The sample has around 310,000 distinct CDR3 sequences, about 16% seen once. The sample comprised PBMCs or a T cell subset sorted from them (not recorded which). These receptors came from a man between 18 and 29 years old who had mild COVID-19 (a few samples of this study predate the infection). Cell type and time point are not known.

This clonotype was found a few times. V usage is TRBV7-2 and J usage is TRBJ2-4, with TRBD2 identical over 7 bases. The V segment lost 5 bases and the J segment 6 bases; nucleotides outside the gene matches: 7. Per germline, CDR1 SGHTA and CDR2 FQGNSA. The CDR3 length is 14 residues. The CDR3 nucleotides are TGTGCCAGCAGCCCACAAACGGGGGGAAACATTCAGTACTTC. It translates to CASSPQTGGNIQYF.

This clonotype came up a few times. This chain links TRBV20-1 with TRBJ2-7; D assignment may be TRBD1 or TRBD2 (5 bases each). Trimming left V 0 bases short and J 0 bases short, with 12 bases between. Germline CDR1 reads DFQATT; CDR2 reads SNEGSKA (reference sequence). The CDR3 length is 15 residues. CDR3 sequence reads: CSARDRGRSSYEQYF. The CDR3 DNA reads as TGCAGTGCTAGAGATCGGGGACGCAGCTCCTACGAGCAGTACTTC.

The rearrangement joins TRBV29-1 to TRBJ2-7; D possibly corresponds to TRBD2 (5 bases). In germline, CDR1 is SQVTM, CDR2 ANQGSEA. Trimming took 4 bases from V and 1 from J, leaving 14 bases between them. The CDR3 loop spans 14 amino acids. CDR3 protein: CSVARGRGSYEQYF. The CDR3 nucleotides read TGCAGCGTTGCGCGTGGTCGGGGTTCCTACGAGCAGTACTTC.

The J gene is TRBJ1-1, the V gene TRBV20-1; TRBD1 agrees at 8 bases. The CDR3 is 15 amino acids. J gave up 4 bases and V 2 bases, and 9 bases lay outside the gene matches. Germline lookup yields CDR1 DFQATT and CDR2 SNEGSKA (reference sequence). This chain's CDR3 is CSARKQQGVSTEAFF. The CDR3 coding sequence is TGCAGTGCTAGAAAACAACAGGGGGTCTCCACTGAAGCTTTCTTT.

This clonotype was detected ten times or more. V usage is TRBV10-3 and J usage is TRBJ2-5; D is possibly TRBD1 (5 bases). V gave up 6 bases and J gave up 2 bases, with 10 bases separating them. Germline CDR1 ENHRY, CDR2 SYGVKD. This CDR3 contains 13 residues. CDR3 protein: CAISLDRQETQYF. The CDR3 nucleotides read TGTGCCATCAGCCTCGACAGACAAGAGACCCAGTACTTC.

This clonotype was counted many times. DNA of the CDR3: TGCGCCAGCAGCCAACAAGCGGGGGCATTAGAGACCCAGTACTTC. Amino acid sequence: CASSQQAGALETQYF. The J gene is TRBJ2-5, the V gene TRBV5-1, with TRBD2 identical over 8 bases. This CDR3 has 15 residues. The germline CDR1 and CDR2 sequences are SGHRS and YFSETQ. Trimming removed 4 bases from V and 4 bases from J; junction bases left unmatched: 9. Complete variable domain (other parts from reference TRBV5-1 and TRBJ2-5): KAGVTQTPRYLIKTRGQQVTLSCSPISGHRSVSWYQQTPGQGLQFLFEYFSETQRNKGNFPGRFSGRQFSNSRSEMNVSTLELGDSALYLCASSQQAGALETQYFGPGTRLLVL.

The gene calls are TRBV7-6 and TRBJ2-7, with D unclear. Germline values: CDR1 SGHVS, CDR2 FNYEAQ. V was pared by 1 base and J by 10 bases, with 8 bases between. This CDR3 region has 11 residues. The CDR3 DNA reads TGTGCCAGCAGCTTAGGGAGTATTCAGTACTTC. Translation gives CASSLGSIQYF.

The rearrangement joins TRBV7-6 to TRBJ2-3, with TRBD2 matching 8 bases. The CDR3 is made up of 16 amino acids. CDR1 and CDR2 (germline): SGHVS, FNYEAQ. Germline trimming cut 0 bases from V and 3 bases from J; bases unmatched to any gene: 5. In DNA form, the CDR3 reads TGTGCCAGCAGCTTAGCCACTAGCGGCGAGACAGATACGCAGTATTTT. It specifies CASSLATSGETDTQYF.

This clonotype has more than one count but fewer than ten. This rearrangement joins TRBV4-3 to TRBJ1-1; no clear D gene. V was trimmed by 4 bases and J by 2 bases, leaving 14 bases between them. This CDR3 is built from 15 residues. Germline CDR1 and CDR2: LGHNA and YSLEER. The CDR3 is CASSPRAVPNTEAFF. The DNA for the CDR3 is TGCGCCAGCAGCCCGAGAGCGGTTCCAAACACTGAAGCTTTCTTT.

This clonotype was observed at least ten times. The rearrangement links TRBV6-6 to TRBJ2-7, with D possibly TRBD2 on 6 matching bases. The CDR3 loop spans 15 amino acids. The V gene's germline CDR1 is MNHNY and CDR2 SVGAGI (reference sequence). Trimming pared 2 bases from V and 2 bases from J, leaving 13 bases between. The CDR3 region is CASSYLGGGTYEQYF. DNA for the CDR3: TGTGCCAGCAGTTACCTGGGTGGAGGGACCTACGAGCAGTACTTC.

This clonotype was picked up a small number of times. This sequence joins TRBV4-2 and TRBJ2-5; 14 nucleotides line up with TRBD2. CDR3 length: 19 residues. With V trimmed by 0 bases and J by 5 bases, 11 bases remained unmatched. The germline V gene has CDR1 LGHNA and CDR2 YNFKEQ. The CDR3 bases are TGTGCCAGCAGCCAAGATGGGACTAGCGGGGGAGTACGCTTGGAGACCCAGTACTTC. Its protein is CASSQDGTSGGVRLETQYF.

The chain has TRBV27 and TRBJ1-2; no clear D. CDR1 MNHEY and CDR2 SMNVEV come from the germline V gene (reference sequence). The germline V and J ends were trimmed by 6 bases and 8 bases, with 13 bases remaining between them. The length of the CDR3 is 12 residues. The CDR3 nucleotides read TGTGCCAGCAGGGAGGGCATGGGCGGCTACACCTTC. It codes for CASREGMGGYTF.

J is TRBJ1-1 and V is TRBV15; TRBD1 aligns across 9 bases. The trim removed 3 bases at V and 0 bases at J, leaving 8 bases unmatched. The CDR3 contains 17 residues. Looked up from germline, CDR1 is LNHNV and CDR2 is YYDKDF (reference sequence). The CDR3 sequence is CATSRPQGAGMNTEAFF. In DNA, the CDR3 is TGTGCCACCAGCAGGCCACAGGGGGCGGGGATGAACACTGAAGCTTTCTTT.

The table lists this clonotype with a few counts. CDR3 sequence reads: CASSLSGFGYTGELFF. Here the CDR3 DNA reads TGTGCCAGCAGCTTGTCGGGATTTGGTTACACCGGGGAGCTGTTTTTT. J is TRBJ2-2 and V is TRBV5-6; weak D call: TRBD2 (5 bases). Trimming left V 1 base short and J 3 bases short, with 13 bases between. CDR3 length: 16 residues. Germline V gene data show CDR1 as SGHDT and CDR2 as YYEEEE.

V usage is TRBV5-1 and J usage is TRBJ2-5; possibly TRBD2 for D (5 bases). The CDR3 totals 13 residues. V was pared by 0 bases and J by 7 bases, with 10 bases between. From germline, CDR1 is SGHRS and CDR2 YFSETQ. CDR3 loop: CASSLDLAGTQYF. The CDR3 nucleotides are TGCGCCAGCAGCTTGGATCTGGCGGGGACCCAGTACTTC.

The chain joins TRBV27 to TRBJ2-3, with D unclear. Deletions cut 3 bases from V and 0 bases from J, with 16 bases between. There are 17 residues in the CDR3. Germline V gene lookup returns CDR1 MNHEY and CDR2 SMNVEV (reference sequence). CDR3 sequence: CASSFLGNHRSTDTQYF. The CDR3 DNA is TGTGCCAGCAGTTTTTTAGGGAACCATCGTAGCACAGATACGCAGTATTTT.

This clonotype came up many times. The gene calls are TRBV4-1 and TRBJ2-5, with a weak D call TRBD2 (6 bases). The length of the CDR3 is 15 residues. Per the germline V gene, CDR1 is MGHRA and CDR2 is YSYEKL. Trimming stripped 4 bases from V and 4 bases from J, with 16 bases between. Written as DNA, the CDR3 is TGCGCCAGCAGCCCTTTGGGGGGTAGCCTAGAGACCCAGTACTTC. This gives the protein CASSPLGGSLETQYF.

This clonotype occurred a few times. The chain joins TRBV4-1 to TRBJ1-5; TRBD1 agrees at 10 bases. The V and J ends lost 2 bases and 3 bases, in that order; junction bases with no gene match: 7. The CDR3 contains 17 residues. From germline, CDR1 is MGHRA and CDR2 YSYEKL. CDR3 region: CASSQNPGQGFNQPQHF. In nucleotides, the CDR3 is TGCGCCAGCAGCCAAAATCCGGGACAGGGGTTCAATCAGCCCCAGCATTTT.

This clonotype appeared many times. The chain carries TRBV5-1 and TRBJ2-2, with D perhaps TRBD1 (5 bases). CDR1 is SGHRS, CDR2 YFSETQ, per germline. V gave up 0 bases and J gave up 6 bases, with 6 bases separating them. The CDR3 extends over 13 amino acids. The CDR3 loop reads CASSLARAGELFF. CDR3 in DNA: TGCGCCAGCAGCTTGGCCAGGGCCGGGGAGCTGTTTTTT.

The gene calls are TRBV28 and TRBJ2-1; unclear D gene. V was trimmed by 3 bases and J by 3 bases, leaving 15 bases between them. This CDR3 region has 16 residues. The germline CDR1 and CDR2 sequences are MDHEN and SYDVKM. Here the CDR3 reads CASSFLTVLNYNEQFF. The CDR3 region has the DNA TGTGCCAGCAGTTTCCTCACAGTACTAAACTACAATGAGCAGTTCTTC. Combining the CDR3 with reference TRBV28 and TRBJ2-1 gives the whole variable domain DVKVTQSSRYLVKRTGEKVFLECVQDMDHENMFWYRQDPGLGLRLIYFSYDVKMKEKGDIPEGYSVSREKKERFSLILESASTNQTSMYLCASSFLTVLNYNEQFFGPGTRLTVL.

This clonotype was seen more than once but under ten times. This rearrangement joins TRBV11-2 to TRBJ2-1, with D perhaps TRBD1 or TRBD2 (5 bases each). Germline CDR1 SGHAT, CDR2 FQNNGV. The CDR3 runs 14 residues. The ends were cut back, 3 bases at V and 6 bases at J, with 12 bases in the middle. CDR3 residues: CASSFGDRPNEQFF. The CDR3 bases are TGTGCCAGCAGCTTCGGGGACCGGCCCAATGAGCAGTTCTTC.

This clonotype was picked up a small number of times. The chain links TRBV7-3 to TRBJ1-1, with D possibly matching TRBD1 (5 bases). This CDR3 contains 17 residues. The germline CDR1 and CDR2 sequences are SGHTA and FQGTGA. V was clipped by 0 bases and J by 4 bases, with 18 bases between them. As DNA, the CDR3 is TGTGCCAGCAGCTTAACCCCCCTTGTCGGGGGAGGCACTGAAGCTTTCTTT. It translates to CASSLTPLVGGGTEAFF.

This chain uses TRBV7-9 with TRBJ1-5; D is uncertain. The CDR3 extends over 13 amino acids. Germline CDR1 is SEHNR and CDR2 is FQNEAQ (reference sequence). Trimming removed 3 bases from V and 9 bases from J, with 12 bases in between. Here the CDR3 DNA reads TGTGCCAGCAGCTTCTCCAAGATTACGCCCCAGCATTTT. Translating it yields CASSFSKITPQHF.

This clonotype was seen only a few times. V is TRBV23-1 and J is TRBJ2-1; the match to TRBD2 covers 9 bases. TRBV23-1 is filed as an ORF, its function uncertain. The CDR3 length is 11 residues. V was clipped by 9 bases and J by 9 bases; unmatched bases: 3. CDR3 nucleotide sequence: TGCGCCAGTAGCGGGAGCCCTGAGCAGTTCTTC. Translated: CASSGSPEQFF.

The J gene is TRBJ1-1, the V gene TRBV4-1; no firm D call. Germline CDR1 is MGHRA and CDR2 is YSYEKL. The CDR3 has 15 amino acids. Trimming took 0 bases from V and 0 from J, leaving 8 bases between them. The CDR3 loop is CASSQDPPMNTEAFF. In DNA, the CDR3 is TGCGCCAGCAGCCAAGATCCACCCATGAACACTGAAGCTTTCTTT.

In its sample, this clonotype was seen many times. This rearrangement joins TRBV12-3 or TRBV12-4 to TRBJ2-3; D not certain. There are 14 residues in the CDR3. Trimming removed 6 bases at V and 7 bases at J, with 17 bases between. In DNA, the CDR3 is TGTGCCAGCAGCCGCCAAAGGTCTACAAATACGCAGTATTTT. Protein sequence: CASSRQRSTNTQYF.

The chain combines TRBV5-5 with TRBJ2-5, with D perhaps given as TRBD1 or TRBD2 (6 bases each). The V gene's germline CDR1 is SGHKS and CDR2 YYEKEE (reference sequence). The CDR3 contains 12 residues. V gave up 6 bases and J gave up 5 bases, with 11 bases separating them. CDR3 nucleotides: TGTGCCAGCATCGGGGGCCGGGAGACCCAGTACTTC. Translation: CASIGGRETQYF.

The table lists this clonotype with a few counts. The chain links TRBV19 to TRBJ1-1; 9 nucleotides align to TRBD1. The length of the CDR3 is 14 residues. Germline values: CDR1 LNHDA, CDR2 SQIVND (reference sequence). Trimming removed 1 base from V and 8 bases from J; junction bases left unmatched: 5. The CDR3 DNA reads as TGTGCCAGTAGTATAGGGCACAGGGGGCGCGAAGCTTTCTTT. Its protein product is CASSIGHRGREAFF.

This clonotype was observed a few times. In nucleotides, the CDR3 is TGCGCCAGCAGCTTCGGGACAGACAAAACCCAGCAGTACTTC. Amino acids: CASSFGTDKTQQYF. The chain couples TRBV5-1 to TRBJ2-7, with TRBD1 matching over 7 bases. With 2 bases clipped from V and 8 bases from J, the junction kept 10 bases outside the gene matches. Germline CDR1 reads SGHRS; CDR2 reads YFSETQ. This CDR3 is 14 amino acids long. Variable domain in full (rest from reference TRBV5-1 and TRBJ2-7): KAGVTQTPRYLIKTRGQQVTLSCSPISGHRSVSWYQQTPGQGLQFLFEYFSETQRNKGNFPGRFSGRQFSNSRSEMNVSTLELGDSALYLCASSFGTDKTQQYFGPGTRLTVT.

The chain is built from TRBV12-3 or TRBV12-4 and TRBJ1-1; 8 nucleotides align to TRBD1. There are 12 residues in the CDR3. Trimming at V came to 7 bases and at J to 6 bases, leaving 4 bases not matched to a gene. CDR3 nucleotide sequence: TGTGCCAGCAATAAGGACAGGGCTGAAGCTTTCTTT. It specifies CASNKDRAEAFF.

The chain recombines TRBV12-3 or TRBV12-4 with TRBJ1-4; 7 positions match TRBD1. The CDR3 runs to 16 residues. With V trimmed by 6 bases and J by 4 bases, 11 bases remained unmatched. The CDR3: CASRYREGGLNEKLFF. DNA of the CDR3: TGTGCCAGCAGATACCGGGAAGGGGGCCTTAATGAAAAACTGTTTTTT.

The table lists this clonotype with a few counts. The chain joins TRBV10-3 to TRBJ2-7; D tentatively fits TRBD1 or TRBD2 (5 bases each). The CDR3 has 13 residues. Trimming removed 5 bases at V and 4 bases at J, with 12 bases between. Per germline, CDR1 ENHRY and CDR2 SYGVKD. CDR3 loop: CAISRDLLYEQYF. As DNA, the CDR3 is TGTGCCATCAGTCGGGACCTTTTATACGAGCAGTACTTC.